This T cell receptor (beta chain) came from a study of blood T cell repertoires in COVID-19. The overall study: Donors in the United States, Italy and Spain gave samples during acute or convalescent COVID-19. Sample material is recorded as cDNA or gDNA derived from T cells, B-cell-depleted T cells, or PBMCs.

CDR1 and CDR2 (germline): GTSNPN, SVGIG (reference sequence). Trimming at V came to 2 bases and at J to 0 bases, leaving 10 bases not matched to a gene. The CDR3 spans 17 residues. Per the original methods: Reference gene primers were amplified, and this amplification served to estimate nucleated cell counts. This table comes from immunoSEQ multiplex PCR, and its TCRdb copy is limited to in-frame clones, with some not included. The V and J calls and clone size are taken from that table; D and trimming were inferred from the DNA. The sample lists about 90,000 clones; 75% to 90% were seen once. Sample: peripheral blood. This rearrangement joins TRBV30 to TRBJ2-3; 8 nucleotides line up with TRBD2. The source of this sequence is a human donor in a cohort sampled during active COVID-19. CDR3 DNA: TGTGCCTGGAGTCGTGGTAGGGTAGCGGGGAGCACAGATACGCAGTATTTT. Translation: CAWSRGRVAGSTDTQYF. Complete variable domain (other parts from reference TRBV30 and TRBJ2-3): SQTIHQWPATLVQPVGSPLSLECTVEGTSNPNLYWYRQAAGRGLQLLFYSVGIGQISSEVPQNLSASRPQDRQFILSSKKLLLSDSGFYLCAWSRGRVAGSTDTQYFGPGTRLTVL.